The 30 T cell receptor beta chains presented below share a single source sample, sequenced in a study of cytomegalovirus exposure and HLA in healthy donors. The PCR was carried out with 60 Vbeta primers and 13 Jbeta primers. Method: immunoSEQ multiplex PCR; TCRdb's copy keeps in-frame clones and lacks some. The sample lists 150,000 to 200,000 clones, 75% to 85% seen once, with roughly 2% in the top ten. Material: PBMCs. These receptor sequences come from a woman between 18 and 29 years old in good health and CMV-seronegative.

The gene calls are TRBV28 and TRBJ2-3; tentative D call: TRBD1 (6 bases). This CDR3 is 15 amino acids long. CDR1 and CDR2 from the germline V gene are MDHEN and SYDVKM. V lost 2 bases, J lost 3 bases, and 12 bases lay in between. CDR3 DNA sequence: TGTGCCAGCAGTTTAATCGGCAGGGGTACAGATACGCAGTATTTT. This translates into CASSLIGRGTDTQYF.

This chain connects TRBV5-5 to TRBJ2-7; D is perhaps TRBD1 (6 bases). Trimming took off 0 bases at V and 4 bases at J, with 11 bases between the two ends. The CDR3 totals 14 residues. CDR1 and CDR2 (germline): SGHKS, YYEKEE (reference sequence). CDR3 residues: CASSLEVRGYEQYF. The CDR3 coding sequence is TGTGCCAGCAGCTTGGAGGTCAGGGGTTACGAGCAGTACTTC.

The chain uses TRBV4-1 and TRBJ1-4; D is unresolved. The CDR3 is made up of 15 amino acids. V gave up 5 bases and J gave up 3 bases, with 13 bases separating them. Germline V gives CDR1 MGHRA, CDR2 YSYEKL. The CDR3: CASSADSEANEKLFF. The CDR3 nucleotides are TGCGCCAGCAGCGCAGATTCCGAGGCTAATGAAAAACTGTTTTTT.

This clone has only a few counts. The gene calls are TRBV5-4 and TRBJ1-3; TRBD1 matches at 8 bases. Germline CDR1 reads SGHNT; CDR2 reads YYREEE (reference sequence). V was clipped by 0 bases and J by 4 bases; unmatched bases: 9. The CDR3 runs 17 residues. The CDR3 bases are TGTGCCAGCAGCTTGGGTAGGGACAGGTCCCAGGGAAACACCATATATTTT. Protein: CASSLGRDRSQGNTIYF.

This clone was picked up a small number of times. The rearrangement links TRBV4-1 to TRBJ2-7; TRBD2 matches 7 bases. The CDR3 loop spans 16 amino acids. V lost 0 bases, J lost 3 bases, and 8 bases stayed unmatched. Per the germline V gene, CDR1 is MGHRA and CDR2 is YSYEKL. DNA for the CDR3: TGCGCCAGCAGCCAAGAGGTGGCGGGAGCGATCTACGAGCAGTACTTC. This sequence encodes CASSQEVAGAIYEQYF.

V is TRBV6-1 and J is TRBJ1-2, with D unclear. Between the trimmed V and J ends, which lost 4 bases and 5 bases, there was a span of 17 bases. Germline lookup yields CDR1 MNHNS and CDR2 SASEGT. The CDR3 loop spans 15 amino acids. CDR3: CASSGETSPGYGYTF. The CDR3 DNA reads TGTGCCAGCAGTGGGGAGACCTCCCCGGGGTATGGCTACACCTTC.

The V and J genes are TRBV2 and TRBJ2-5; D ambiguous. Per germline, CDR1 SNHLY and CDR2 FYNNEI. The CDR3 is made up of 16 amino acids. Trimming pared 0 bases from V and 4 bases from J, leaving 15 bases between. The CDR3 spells CASSEANLRGLETQYF. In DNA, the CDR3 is TGTGCCAGCAGTGAAGCCAATCTAAGAGGCTTAGAGACCCAGTACTTC.

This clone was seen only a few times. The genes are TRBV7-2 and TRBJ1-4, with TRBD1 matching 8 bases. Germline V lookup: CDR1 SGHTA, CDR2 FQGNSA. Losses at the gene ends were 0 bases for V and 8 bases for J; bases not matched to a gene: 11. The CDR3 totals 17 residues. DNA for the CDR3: TGTGCCAGCAGCTTAGCGCGGGGACAGGCCCTGGGGGAAAAACTGTTTTTT. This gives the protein CASSLARGQALGEKLFF.

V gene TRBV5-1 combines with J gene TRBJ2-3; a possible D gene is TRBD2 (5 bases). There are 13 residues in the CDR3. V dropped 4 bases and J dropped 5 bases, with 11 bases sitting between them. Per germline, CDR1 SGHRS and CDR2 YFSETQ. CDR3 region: CASSPGILDTQYF. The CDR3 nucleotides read TGCGCCAGCAGCCCCGGGATCCTAGATACGCAGTATTTT.

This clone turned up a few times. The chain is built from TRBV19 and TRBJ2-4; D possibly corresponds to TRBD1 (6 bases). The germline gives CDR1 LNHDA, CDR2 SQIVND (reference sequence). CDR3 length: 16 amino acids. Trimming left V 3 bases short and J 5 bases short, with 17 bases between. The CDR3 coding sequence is TGTGCCAGTAGTATCAGAGGTAGGGGGTGGCAAAACATTCAGTACTTC. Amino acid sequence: CASSIRGRGWQNIQYF. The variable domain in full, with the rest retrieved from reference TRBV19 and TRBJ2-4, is DGGITQSPKYLFRKEGQNVTLSCEQNLNHDAMYWYRQDPGQGLRLIYYSQIVNDFQKGDIAEGYSVSREKKESFPLTVTSAQKNPTAFYLCASSIRGRGWQNIQYFGAGTRLSVL.

CDR3 sequence: CASSLASGTANGYTF. Here the CDR3 DNA reads TGCGCCAGCAGCTTGGCCTCCGGGACAGCAAATGGCTACACCTTC. This chain connects TRBV5-1 to TRBJ1-2, with 7 bases that match TRBD1. CDR1 and CDR2 (germline): SGHRS, YFSETQ. The CDR3 consists of 15 residues. Unmatched junction bases numbered 8, after V lost 0 bases and J lost 6 bases.

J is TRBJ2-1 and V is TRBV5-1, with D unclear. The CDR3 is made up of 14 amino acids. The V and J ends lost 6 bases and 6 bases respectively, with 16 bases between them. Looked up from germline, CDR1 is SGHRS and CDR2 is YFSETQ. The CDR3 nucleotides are TGCGCCAGCACCGCAAGCCTTGTTTTCAATGAGCAGTTCTTC. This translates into CASTASLVFNEQFF.

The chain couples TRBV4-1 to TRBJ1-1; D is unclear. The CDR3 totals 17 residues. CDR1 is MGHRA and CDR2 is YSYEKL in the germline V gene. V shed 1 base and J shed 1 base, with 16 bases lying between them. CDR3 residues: CASSQVLRREGNTEAFF. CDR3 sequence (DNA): TGCGCCAGCAGCCAAGTTTTGAGAAGAGAGGGGAACACTGAAGCTTTCTTT.

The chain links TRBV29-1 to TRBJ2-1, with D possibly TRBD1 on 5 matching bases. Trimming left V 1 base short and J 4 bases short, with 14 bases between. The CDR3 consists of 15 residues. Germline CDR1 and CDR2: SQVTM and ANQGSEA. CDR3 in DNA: TGCAGCGTTGAAGGTACCGTAACAGGATACAATGAGCAGTTCTTC. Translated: CSVEGTVTGYNEQFF.

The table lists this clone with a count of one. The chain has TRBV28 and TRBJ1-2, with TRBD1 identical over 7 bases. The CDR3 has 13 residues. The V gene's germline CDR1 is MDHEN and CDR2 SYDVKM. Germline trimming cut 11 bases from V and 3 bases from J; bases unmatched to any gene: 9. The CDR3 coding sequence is TGTGCCGTGCAGGGGGGCGCAGACTATGGCTACACCTTC. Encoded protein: CAVQGGADYGYTF.

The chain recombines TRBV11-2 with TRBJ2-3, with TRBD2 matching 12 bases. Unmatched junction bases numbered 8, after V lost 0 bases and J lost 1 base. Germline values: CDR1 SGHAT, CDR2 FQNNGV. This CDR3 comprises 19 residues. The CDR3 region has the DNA TGTGCCAGCAGCTTAGACGGGCTAGCGGGAGGGGTCGGCACAGATACGCAGTATTTT. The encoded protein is CASSLDGLAGGVGTDTQYF.

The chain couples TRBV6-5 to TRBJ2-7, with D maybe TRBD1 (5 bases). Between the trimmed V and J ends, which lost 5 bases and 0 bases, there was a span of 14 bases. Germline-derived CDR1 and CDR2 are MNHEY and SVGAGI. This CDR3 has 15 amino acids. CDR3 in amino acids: CASSALGQGSYEQYF. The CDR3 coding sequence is TGTGCCAGCAGTGCTCTTGGTCAGGGCTCCTACGAGCAGTACTTC.

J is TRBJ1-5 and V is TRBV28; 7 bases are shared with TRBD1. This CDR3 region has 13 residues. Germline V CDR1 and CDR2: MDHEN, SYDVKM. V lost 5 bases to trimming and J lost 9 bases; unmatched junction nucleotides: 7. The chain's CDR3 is CASSPTGKGPQHF. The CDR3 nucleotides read TGTGCCAGCAGTCCGACAGGGAAGGGGCCCCAGCATTTT.

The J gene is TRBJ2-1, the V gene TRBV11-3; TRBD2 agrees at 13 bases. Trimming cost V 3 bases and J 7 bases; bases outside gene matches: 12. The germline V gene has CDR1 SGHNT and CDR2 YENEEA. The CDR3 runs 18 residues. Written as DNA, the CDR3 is TGTGCCAGCAGCTTCGGGGGCTGGGGGACTAGCGGGAAGAATGAGCAGTTCTTC. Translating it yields CASSFGGWGTSGKNEQFF.

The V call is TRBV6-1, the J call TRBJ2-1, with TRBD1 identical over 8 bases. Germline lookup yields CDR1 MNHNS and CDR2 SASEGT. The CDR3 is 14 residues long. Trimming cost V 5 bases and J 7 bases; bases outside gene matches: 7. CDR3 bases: TGTGCCAGCAGTCGTCAGGGGGCTCGGAATGAGCAGTTCTTC. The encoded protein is CASSRQGARNEQFF.

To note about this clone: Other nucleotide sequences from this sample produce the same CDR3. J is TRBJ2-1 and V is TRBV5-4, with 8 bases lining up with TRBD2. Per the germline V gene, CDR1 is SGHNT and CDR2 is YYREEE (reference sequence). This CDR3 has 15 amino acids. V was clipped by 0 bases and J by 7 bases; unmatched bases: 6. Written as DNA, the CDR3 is TGTGCCAGCAGCTTGGACGGGAGGGCGGGTAATGAGCAGTTCTTC. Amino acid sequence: CASSLDGRAGNEQFF.

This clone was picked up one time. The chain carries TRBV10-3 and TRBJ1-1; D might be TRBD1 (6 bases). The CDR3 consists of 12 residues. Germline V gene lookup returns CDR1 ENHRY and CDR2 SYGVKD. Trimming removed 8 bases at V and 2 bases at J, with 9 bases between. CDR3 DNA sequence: TGTGCCATCCGAGGGACAAACACTGAAGCTTTCTTT. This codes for CAIRGTNTEAFF.

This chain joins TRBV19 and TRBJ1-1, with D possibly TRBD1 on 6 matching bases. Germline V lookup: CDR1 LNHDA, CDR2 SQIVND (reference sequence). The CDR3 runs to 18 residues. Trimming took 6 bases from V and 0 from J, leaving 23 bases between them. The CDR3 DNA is TGTGCCAGTAGCATTCGGAATCCAAGGACAGCTTTGAACACTGAAGCTTTCTTT. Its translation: CASSIRNPRTALNTEAFF.

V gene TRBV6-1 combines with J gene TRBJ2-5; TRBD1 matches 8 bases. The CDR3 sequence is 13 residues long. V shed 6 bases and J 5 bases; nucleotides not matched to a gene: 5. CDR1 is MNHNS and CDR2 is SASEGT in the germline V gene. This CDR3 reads CASSSGGWETQYF. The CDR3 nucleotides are TGTGCCAGCAGCTCAGGGGGCTGGGAGACCCAGTACTTC.

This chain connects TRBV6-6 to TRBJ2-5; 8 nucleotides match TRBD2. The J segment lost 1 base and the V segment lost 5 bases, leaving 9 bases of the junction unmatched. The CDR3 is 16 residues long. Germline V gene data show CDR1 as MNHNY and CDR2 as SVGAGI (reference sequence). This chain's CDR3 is CASSALAGGPQETQYF. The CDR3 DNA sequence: TGTGCCAGCAGTGCCCTGGCGGGGGGCCCCCAAGAGACCCAGTACTTC.

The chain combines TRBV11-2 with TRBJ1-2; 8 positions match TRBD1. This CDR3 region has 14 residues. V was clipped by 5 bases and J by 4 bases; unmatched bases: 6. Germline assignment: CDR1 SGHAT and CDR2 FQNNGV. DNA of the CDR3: TGTGCCAGCAGCATCGTTGACAGGGGCTATGGCTACACCTTC. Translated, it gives CASSIVDRGYGYTF. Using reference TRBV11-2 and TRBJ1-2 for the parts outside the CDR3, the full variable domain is EAGVAQSPRYKIIEKRQSVAFWCNPISGHATLYWYQQILGQGPKLLIQFQNNGVVDDSQLPKDRFSAERLKGVDSTLKIQPAKLEDSAVYLCASSIVDRGYGYTFGSGTRLTVV.

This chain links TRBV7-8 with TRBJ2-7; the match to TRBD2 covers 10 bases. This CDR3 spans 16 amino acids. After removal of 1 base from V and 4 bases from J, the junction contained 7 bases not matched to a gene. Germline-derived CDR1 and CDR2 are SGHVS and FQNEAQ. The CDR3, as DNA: TGTGCCAGCAGCTTAGTGGCTAGCGGGGGCCCTTACGAGCAGTACTTC. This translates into CASSLVASGGPYEQYF.

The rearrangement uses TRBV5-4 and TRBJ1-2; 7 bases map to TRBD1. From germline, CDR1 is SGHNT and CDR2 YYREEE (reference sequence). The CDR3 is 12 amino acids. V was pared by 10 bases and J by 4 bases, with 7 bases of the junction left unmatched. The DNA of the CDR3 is TGTGCCGGATCCAGGGGGATCTATGGCTACACCTTC. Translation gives CAGSRGIYGYTF.

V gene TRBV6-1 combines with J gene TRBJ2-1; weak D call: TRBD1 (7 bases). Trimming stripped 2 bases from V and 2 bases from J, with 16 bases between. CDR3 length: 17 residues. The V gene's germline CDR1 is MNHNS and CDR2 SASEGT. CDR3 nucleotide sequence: TGTGCCAGCAGTGAACGGCCAGGGGGGTTAACCTACAATGAGCAGTTCTTC. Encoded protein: CASSERPGGLTYNEQFF.

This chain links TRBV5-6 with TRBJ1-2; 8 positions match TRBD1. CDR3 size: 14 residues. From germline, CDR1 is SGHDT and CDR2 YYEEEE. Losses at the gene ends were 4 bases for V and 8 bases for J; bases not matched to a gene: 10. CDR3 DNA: TGTGCCAGCAGCCTGCCGGACAGGGTAACAGGCTACACCTTC. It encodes CASSLPDRVTGYTF.